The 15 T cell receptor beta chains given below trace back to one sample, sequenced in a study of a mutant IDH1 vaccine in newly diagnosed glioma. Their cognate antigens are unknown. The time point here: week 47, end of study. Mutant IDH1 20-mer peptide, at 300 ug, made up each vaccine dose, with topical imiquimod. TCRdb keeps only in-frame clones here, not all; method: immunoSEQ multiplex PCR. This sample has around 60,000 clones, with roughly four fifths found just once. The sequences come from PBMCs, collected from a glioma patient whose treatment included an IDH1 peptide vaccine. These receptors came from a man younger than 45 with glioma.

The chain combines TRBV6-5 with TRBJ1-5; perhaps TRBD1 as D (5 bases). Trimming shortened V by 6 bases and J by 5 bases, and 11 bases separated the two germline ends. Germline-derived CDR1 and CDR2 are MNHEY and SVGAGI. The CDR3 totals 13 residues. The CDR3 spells CASRPRTYQPQHF. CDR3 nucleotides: TGTGCCAGCAGACCCAGGACATATCAGCCCCAGCATTTT.

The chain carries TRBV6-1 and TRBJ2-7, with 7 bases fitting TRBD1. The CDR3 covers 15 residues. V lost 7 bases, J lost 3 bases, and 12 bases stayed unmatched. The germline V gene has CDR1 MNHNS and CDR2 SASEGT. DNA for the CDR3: TGTGCCAGCACCTACAGTGGGGGACAGAGCTACGAGCAGTACTTC. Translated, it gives CASTYSGGQSYEQYF.

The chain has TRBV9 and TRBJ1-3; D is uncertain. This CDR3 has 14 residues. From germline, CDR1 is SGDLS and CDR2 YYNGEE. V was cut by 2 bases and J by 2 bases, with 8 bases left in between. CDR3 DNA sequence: TGTGCCAGCAGCGTGGGGTCCGCTGGAAACACCATATATTTT. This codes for CASSVGSAGNTIYF.

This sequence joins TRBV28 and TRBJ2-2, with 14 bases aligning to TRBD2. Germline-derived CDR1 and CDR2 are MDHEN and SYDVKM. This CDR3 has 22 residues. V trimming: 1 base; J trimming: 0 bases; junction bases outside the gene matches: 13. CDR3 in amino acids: CASSLSYIGLAGGHANTGELFF. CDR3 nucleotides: TGTGCCAGCAGTTTATCCTATATTGGACTAGCGGGGGGTCACGCGAACACCGGGGAGCTGTTTTTT. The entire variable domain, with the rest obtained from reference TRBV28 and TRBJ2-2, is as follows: DVKVTQSSRYLVKRTGEKVFLECVQDMDHENMFWYRQDPGLGLRLIYFSYDVKMKEKGDIPEGYSVSREKKERFSLILESASTNQTSMYLCASSLSYIGLAGGHANTGELFFGEGSRLTVL.

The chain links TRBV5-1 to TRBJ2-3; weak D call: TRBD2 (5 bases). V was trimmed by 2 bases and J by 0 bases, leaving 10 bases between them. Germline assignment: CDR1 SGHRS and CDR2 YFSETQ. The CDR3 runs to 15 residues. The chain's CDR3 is CASSFGGSSTDTQYF. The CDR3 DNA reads TGCGCCAGCAGCTTCGGCGGGTCTAGCACAGATACGCAGTATTTT. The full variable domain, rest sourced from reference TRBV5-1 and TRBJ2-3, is KAGVTQTPRYLIKTRGQQVTLSCSPISGHRSVSWYQQTPGQGLQFLFEYFSETQRNKGNFPGRFSGRQFSNSRSEMNVSTLELGDSALYLCASSFGGSSTDTQYFGPGTRLTVL.

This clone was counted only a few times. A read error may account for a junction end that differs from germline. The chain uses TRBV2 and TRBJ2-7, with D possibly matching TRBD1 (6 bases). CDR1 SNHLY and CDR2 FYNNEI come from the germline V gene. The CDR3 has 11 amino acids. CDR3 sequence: CASSEDRQGNF. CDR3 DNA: TGTGCCAGCAGTGAGGACAGACAAGGGAACTTC. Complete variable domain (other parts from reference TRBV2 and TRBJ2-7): EPEVTQTPSHQVTQMGQEVILRCVPISNHLYFYWYRQILGQKVEFLVSFYNNEISEKSEIFDDQFSVERPDGSNFTLKIRSTKLEDSAMYFCASSEDRQGNFGPGTRLTVT.

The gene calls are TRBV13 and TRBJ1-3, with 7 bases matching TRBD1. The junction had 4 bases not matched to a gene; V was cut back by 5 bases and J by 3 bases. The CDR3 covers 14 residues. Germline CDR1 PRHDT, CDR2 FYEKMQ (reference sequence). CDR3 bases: TGTGCCAGCAGCCTCACAGGGGTTGGAAACACCATATATTTT. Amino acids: CASSLTGVGNTIYF.

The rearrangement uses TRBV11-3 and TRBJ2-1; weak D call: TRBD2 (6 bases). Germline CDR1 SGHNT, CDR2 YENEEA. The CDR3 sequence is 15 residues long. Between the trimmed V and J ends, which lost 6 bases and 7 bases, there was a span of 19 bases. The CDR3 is CASRGGGGNQNEQFF. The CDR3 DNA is TGTGCCAGCAGGGGAGGTGGGGGGAACCAGAATGAGCAGTTCTTC.

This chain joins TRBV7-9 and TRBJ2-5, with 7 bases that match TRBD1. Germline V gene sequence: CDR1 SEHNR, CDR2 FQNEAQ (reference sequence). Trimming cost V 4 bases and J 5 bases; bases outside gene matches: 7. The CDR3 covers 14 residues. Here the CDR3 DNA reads TGTGCCAGCAGCTCTGGGACAGTTAGGGAGACCCAGTACTTC. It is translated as CASSSGTVRETQYF.

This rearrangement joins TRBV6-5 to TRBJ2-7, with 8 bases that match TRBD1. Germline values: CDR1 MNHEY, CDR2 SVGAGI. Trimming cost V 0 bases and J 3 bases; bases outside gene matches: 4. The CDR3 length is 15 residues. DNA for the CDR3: TGTGCCAGCAGTTACTCGAGAGACAGGGGCTACGAGCAGTACTTC. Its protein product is CASSYSRDRGYEQYF.

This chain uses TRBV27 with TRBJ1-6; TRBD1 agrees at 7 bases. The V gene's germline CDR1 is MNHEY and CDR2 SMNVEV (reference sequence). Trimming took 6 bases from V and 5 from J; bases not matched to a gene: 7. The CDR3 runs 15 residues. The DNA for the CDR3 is TGTGCCAGCAGATACCGGGACAGACATAATTCACCCCTCCACTTT. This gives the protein CASRYRDRHNSPLHF.

CDR3 DNA sequence: TGCAGCGTTGGATTCGGGACAGGGGGCATAGGTACTGAAGCTTTCTTT. Protein product: CSVGFGTGGIGTEAFF. This chain connects TRBV29-1 to TRBJ1-1, with 12 bases identical to TRBD1. Per the germline V gene, CDR1 is SQVTM and CDR2 is ANQGSEA. This CDR3 region has 16 residues. V shed 4 bases, J shed 5 bases, and the junction held 11 bases outside the gene matches.

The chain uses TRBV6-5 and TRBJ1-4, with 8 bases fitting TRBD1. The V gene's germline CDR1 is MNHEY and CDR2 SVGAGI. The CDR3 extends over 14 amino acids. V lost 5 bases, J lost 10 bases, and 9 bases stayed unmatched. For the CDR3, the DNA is TGTGCCAGCAGTCCGACAGGGGAGTTCGGAAAACTGTTTTTT. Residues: CASSPTGEFGKLFF.

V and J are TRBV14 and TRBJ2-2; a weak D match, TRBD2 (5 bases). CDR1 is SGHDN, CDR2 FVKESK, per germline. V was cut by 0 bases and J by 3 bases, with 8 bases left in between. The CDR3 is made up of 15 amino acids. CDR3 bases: TGTGCCAGCAGCCAAGATGAGGGATACACCGGGGAGCTGTTTTTT. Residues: CASSQDEGYTGELFF.

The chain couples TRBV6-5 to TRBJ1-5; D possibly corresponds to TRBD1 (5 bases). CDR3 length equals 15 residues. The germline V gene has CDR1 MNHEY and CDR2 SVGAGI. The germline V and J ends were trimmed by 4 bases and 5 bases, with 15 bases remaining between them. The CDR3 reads CASSSWDVRHQPQHF. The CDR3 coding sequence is TGTGCCAGCAGTTCCTGGGACGTGCGTCATCAGCCCCAGCATTTT.